Detailed here is one TCR beta chain. What it binds is not known. This specimen comes from a study of T cells in Graves' hyperthyroidism and ophthalmopathy. Per germline, CDR1 KGHDR and CDR2 SFDVKD. V shed 3 bases and J shed 16 bases, with 15 bases lying between them. CDR3 size: 12 residues. Broader study findings: Most expanded thyroid clonotypes above 0.001 recurred in blood.

Researchers took RNA transcripts and amplified the TCR beta CDR3 regions from them. The TCR CDR3 was amplified in a first-round RT-PCR using the HTBI primer set. TCRdb reprocessed the multiplex PCR reads with MiXCR, giving one entry per CDR3 protein. The data hold hundreds of thousands of distinct CDR3 sequences, with 46% observed a single time. This TCR derives from a woman between 18 and 29 years old with Graves' hyperthyroidism. Specimen: peripheral blood or thyroid tissue (not recorded which). J is TRBJ1-5 and V is TRBV24-1; D might be TRBD1 (5 bases). CDR3 amino acids: CATSDAGLRGHF. CDR3 nucleotide sequence: TGTGCCACCAGTGATGCGGGACTCCGGGGACATTTT.